The T cell receptor beta chain described here comes from a study of T cells after yellow fever vaccination. Study details: SMART-Seq v4 Ultra Low Input served to prepare low-cell-number fractions.

Germline V lookup: CDR1 MNHEY, CDR2 SVGAGI. Trimming removed 6 bases from V and 1 base from J, with 12 bases in between. This CDR3 region has 14 residues. There are many counts of this clonotype. The antigen remains undetermined. Overall study results and limits: Subsequent to the booster, the majority of primary-vaccination clones reappeared (96% CD4, 80% to 90% CD8). Among all clonotypes, a small share was observed in both CD4 and CD8 compartments.

The TCR cDNA carried a universal primer site and UMIs from 5'RACE template switching. MiXCR, applied by TCRdb to the 5' RACE reads, yields one record per CDR3 protein. The table has approximately 330,000 distinct CDR3 sequences, 4.1% seen once. The sequence was obtained from a man aged 18 to 30 who received the YFV17D yellow fever vaccine. The sample in question was PBMCs, obtained 5 days after the yellow fever booster vaccination. The gene calls are TRBV6-5 and TRBJ1-1; D is unresolved. The CDR3 sequence is CASRPAPENTEAFF. CDR3 coding DNA: TGTGCCAGCAGGCCTGCGCCCGAGAACACTGAAGCTTTCTTT.